The 27 T cell receptor beta chains below come from one sample, sequenced in a study of blood T cell repertoires in COVID-19. Sequencing was performed with immunoSEQ multiplex PCR; in TCRdb, only in-frame clones are kept and a portion is missing. The top ten clones hold 5.5% to 7.5% of a sample with 100,000 or so clones, around 82% of them seen once. Input material: peripheral blood. The receptors come from a man in his fifties or sixties with active or convalescent COVID-19.

V gene TRBV6-5 combines with J gene TRBJ2-5, with 9 bases identical to TRBD1. Germline CDR1 MNHEY, CDR2 SVGAGI. Unmatched junction bases numbered 7, after V lost 6 bases and J lost 5 bases. This CDR3 region has 14 residues. As DNA, the CDR3 is TGTGCCAGCAGCCTACAGGGGGCGCGGGAGACCCAGTACTTC. Its protein product is CASSLQGARETQYF.

The rearrangement uses TRBV4-3 and TRBJ2-5, with 11 bases aligning to TRBD2. The CDR3 totals 17 residues. The V gene end was trimmed by 0 bases and the J gene end by 1 base; junction bases not matched to a gene: 4. Per the germline V gene, CDR1 is LGHNA and CDR2 is YSLEER. As DNA, the CDR3 is TGCGCCAGCAGCCAAGATATTCTAGCGGGGGGCCAAGAGACCCAGTACTTC. Its translation: CASSQDILAGGQETQYF.

The V gene is TRBV9, the J gene TRBJ2-3; TRBD2 aligns across 8 bases. From germline, CDR1 is SGDLS and CDR2 YYNGEE. CDR3 length: 15 amino acids. Trimming took 4 bases from V and 4 from J; bases not matched to a gene: 8. The CDR3 region is CASSKTSVGPDTQYF. Written as DNA, the CDR3 is TGTGCCAGCAGCAAGACTAGCGTAGGCCCAGATACGCAGTATTTT.

This chain connects TRBV18 to TRBJ2-5, with TRBD1 as a possible D gene (6 bases). V was shortened by 5 bases and J by 0 bases, with 10 bases between the two germline ends. The CDR3 extends over 14 amino acids. Germline V gene lookup returns CDR1 KGHSH and CDR2 LQKENI. CDR3 residues: CASSFSGDQETQYF. The CDR3 DNA reads as TGTGCCAGCTCATTCTCAGGGGACCAAGAGACCCAGTACTTC.

The gene calls are TRBV5-6 and TRBJ2-4; 7 bases line up with TRBD1. V lost 2 bases and J lost 4; bases outside the gene matches: 6. Per the germline V gene, CDR1 is SGHDT and CDR2 is YYEEEE. This CDR3 spans 15 amino acids. CDR3 nucleotide sequence: TGTGCCAGCAGCTTTGAAAAGGGGGCTAAAAACATTCAGTACTTC. This codes for CASSFEKGAKNIQYF. The full variable domain, in which reference TRBV5-6 and TRBJ2-4 provide the parts outside the CDR3, is DAGVTQSPTHLIKTRGQQVTLRCSPKSGHDTVSWYQQALGQGPQFIFQYYEEEERQRGNFPDRFSGHQFPNYSSELNVNALLLGDSALYLCASSFEKGAKNIQYFGAGTRLSVL.

The genes are TRBV2 and TRBJ2-7; the match to TRBD1 covers 8 bases. Germline loops: CDR1 SNHLY, CDR2 FYNNEI. V lost 5 bases to trimming and J lost 1 base; unmatched junction nucleotides: 4. This CDR3 has 14 residues. The CDR3 coding sequence is TGTGCCAGCAGTCCCGGGACAGGTTCCTACGAGCAGTACGTC. Translation: CASSPGTGSYEQYV.

In its sample, this clone was seen a few times. The chain is built from TRBV6-6 and TRBJ1-1, with D uncertain. Germline assignment: CDR1 MNHNY and CDR2 SVGAGI (reference sequence). V was shortened by 0 bases and J by 6 bases, with 11 bases between the two germline ends. The CDR3 is made up of 14 amino acids. CDR3 region: CASSYSEGRAEAFF. Here the CDR3 DNA reads TGTGCCAGCAGTTACTCAGAGGGCCGAGCTGAAGCTTTCTTT.

This clone has only a few counts. The CDR3 reads CASSQEHNTGELFF. For the CDR3, the DNA is TGTGCCAGCAGCCAAGAGCACAACACCGGGGAGCTGTTTTTT. The gene calls are TRBV16 and TRBJ2-2; D is ambiguous. CDR1 is KGHSY, CDR2 FQNENV, per germline. This CDR3 is built from 14 residues. Trimming pared 2 bases from V and 2 bases from J, leaving 6 bases between. Drawing the rest from reference TRBV16 and TRBJ2-2, the complete variable domain is GEEVAQTPKHLVRGEGQKAKLYCAPIKGHSYVFWYQQVLKNEFKFLISFQNENVFDETGMPKERFSAKCLPNSPCSLEIQATKLEDSAVYFCASSQEHNTGELFFGEGSRLTVL.

The chain joins TRBV6-5 to TRBJ1-2; tentative D call: TRBD1 (6 bases). CDR3 length: 13 amino acids. Trimming took 2 bases from V and 2 from J, leaving 6 bases between them. Germline V gene sequence: CDR1 MNHEY, CDR2 SVGAGI. The CDR3 sequence is CASSYGGNYGYTF. CDR3 bases: TGTGCCAGCAGTTACGGGGGCAACTATGGCTACACCTTC.

This clone counts as medium-sized. The chain recombines TRBV14 with TRBJ1-6; no clear D. Trimming pared 2 bases from V and 7 bases from J, leaving 9 bases between. This CDR3 comprises 14 residues. Germline V lookup: CDR1 SGHDN, CDR2 FVKESK. CDR3 DNA sequence: TGTGCCAGCAGCCAACAGGTCCCCAATTCACCCCTCCACTTT. Protein product: CASSQQVPNSPLHF. Drawing the rest from reference TRBV14 and TRBJ1-6, the complete variable domain is EAGVTQFPSHSVIEKGQTVTLRCDPISGHDNLYWYRRVMGKEIKFLLHFVKESKQDESGMPNNRFLAERTGGTYSTLKVQPAELEDSGVYFCASSQQVPNSPLHFGNGTRLTVT.

This rearrangement joins TRBV6-5 to TRBJ2-7, with 12 bases aligning to TRBD2. The CDR3 extends over 14 amino acids. CDR1 and CDR2 from the germline V gene are MNHEY and SVGAGI. V was clipped by 5 bases and J by 3 bases; unmatched bases: 2. CDR3 region: CASSQLAGGYEQYV. The DNA for the CDR3 is TGTGCCAGCAGTCAACTAGCGGGGGGCTACGAGCAGTACGTC.

The chain is built from TRBV18 and TRBJ2-1; TRBD1 might be the D (5 bases). The CDR3 consists of 15 residues. The V and J ends lost 2 bases and 5 bases respectively, with 13 bases between them. Germline CDR1 KGHSH, CDR2 LQKENI. The CDR3 DNA sequence: TGTGCCAGCTCACCAACCCCAGGGCGAAACAATGAGCAGTTCTTC. Protein product: CASSPTPGRNNEQFF.

CDR3 sequence reads: CASSQDGTGGDTQYF. The CDR3 region has the DNA TGCGCCAGCAGCCAAGATGGGACCGGGGGAGATACGCAGTATTTT. The chain joins TRBV4-1 to TRBJ2-3, with D perhaps matching TRBD2 (6 bases). Per the germline V gene, CDR1 is MGHRA and CDR2 is YSYEKL. The CDR3 runs to 15 residues. Trimming cost V 0 bases and J 5 bases, with 12 bases left between them.

The chain joins TRBV6-5 to TRBJ1-1; tentative D call: TRBD1 (5 bases). Germline V gene data show CDR1 as MNHEY and CDR2 as SVGAGI. Deletions cut 5 bases from V and 6 bases from J, with 13 bases between. The CDR3 is made up of 13 amino acids. The CDR3 region has the DNA TGTGCCAGCAGTCTCCTGGGGGGGGCTGAAGCTTTCTTT. It encodes CASSLLGGAEAFF.

This chain connects TRBV7-8 to TRBJ2-1; D perhaps matches TRBD2 (7 bases). This CDR3 is 16 amino acids long. Germline V CDR1 and CDR2: SGHVS, FQNEAQ. Between the trimmed V and J ends, which lost 5 bases and 4 bases, there was a span of 18 bases. CDR3: CASSPWRGGPYNEQFF. The CDR3 DNA is TGTGCCAGCAGCCCGTGGAGGGGGGGCCCTTACAATGAGCAGTTCTTC.

This chain links TRBV2 with TRBJ2-5; 9 positions match TRBD2. This CDR3 has 15 amino acids. Germline V gene lookup returns CDR1 SNHLY and CDR2 FYNNEI. J was trimmed by 3 bases and V by 6 bases; bases with no gene match: 8. CDR3 loop: CASRPGLALKETQYF. The CDR3 region has the DNA TGTGCCAGCAGACCGGGACTAGCATTAAAAGAGACCCAGTACTTC.

The sample holds a few counts of this clone. V gene TRBV5-8 combines with J gene TRBJ1-2, with D possibly TRBD1 on 6 matching bases. The CDR3 runs to 15 residues. Germline V lookup: CDR1 SGHTS, CDR2 YDEGEE. Trimming stripped 4 bases from V and 4 bases from J, with 17 bases between. CDR3: CASSPGDTHIYGYTF. Here the CDR3 DNA reads TGTGCCAGCAGCCCTGGGGACACTCACATCTATGGCTACACCTTC. Using reference TRBV5-8 and TRBJ1-2 for the parts outside the CDR3, the full variable domain is EAGVTQSPTHLIKTRGQQATLRCSPISGHTSVYWYQQALGLGLQFLLWYDEGEERNRGNFPPRFSGRQFPNYSSELNVNALELEDSALYLCASSPGDTHIYGYTFGSGTRLTVV.

V gene TRBV6-5 combines with J gene TRBJ2-1, with TRBD2 identical over 9 bases. CDR1 and CDR2 from the germline V gene are MNHEY and SVGAGI. Germline trimming cut 2 bases from V and 4 bases from J; bases unmatched to any gene: 6. This CDR3 region has 16 residues. Here the CDR3 reads CASSYAAGGFYNEQFF. The CDR3 region has the DNA TGTGCCAGCAGTTACGCAGCGGGGGGTTTTTACAATGAGCAGTTCTTC.

This CDR3 reads CASSQGTDNEQFF. CDR3 sequence (DNA): TGTGCCAGCTCGCAAGGGACTGACAATGAGCAGTTCTTC. The chain recombines TRBV18 with TRBJ2-1; D is perhaps TRBD2 (6 bases). V was cut by 6 bases and J by 5 bases, with 11 bases left in between. The CDR3 covers 13 residues. The germline CDR1 and CDR2 sequences are KGHSH and LQKENI.

The chain employs TRBV27 and TRBJ2-3, with D tentatively TRBD1 (5 bases). Deletions cut 4 bases from V and 0 bases from J, with 8 bases between. CDR1 is MNHEY and CDR2 is SMNVEV in the germline V gene (reference sequence). This CDR3 contains 14 residues. The chain's CDR3 is CASSSTVSTDTQYF. The CDR3 nucleotides are TGTGCCAGCAGTTCGACAGTAAGCACAGATACGCAGTATTTT.

J is TRBJ2-7 and V is TRBV6-1; 9 nucleotides agree with TRBD1. CDR3 length: 18 amino acids. In germline, CDR1 is MNHNS, CDR2 SASEGT. The V gene end was trimmed by 2 bases and the J gene end by 0 bases; junction bases not matched to a gene: 11. CDR3 sequence (DNA): TGTGCCAGCAGTGAATTGGGGAGGGGACAGGGTAGCTCCTACGAGCAGTACGTC. Translating it yields CASSELGRGQGSSYEQYV.

Regarding this clone: One end of the junction fails to match germline, which may point to a read error. J is TRBJ1-4 and V is TRBV7-9; no firm D call. The CDR3 is 14 amino acids. Germline V gene data show CDR1 as SEHNR and CDR2 as FQNEAQ (reference sequence). CDR3 in DNA: TGTGCCAGCAGTTTAGCGAATGGAGGTGAAAAACTGTTTTTT. Translated: CASSLANGGEKLFF.

This chain joins TRBV5-5 and TRBJ2-7, with 9 bases lining up with TRBD1. J lost 3 bases, V lost 1 base, and 5 bases had no gene match. Germline-derived CDR1 and CDR2 are SGHKS and YYEKEE (reference sequence). CDR3 length: 15 amino acids. This CDR3 reads CASSLRDRDGYEQYV. CDR3 in DNA: TGTGCCAGCAGCTTGAGGGACAGGGACGGCTACGAGCAGTACGTC.

The gene calls are TRBV7-9 and TRBJ1-5, with 7 positions matching TRBD1. CDR1 SEHNR and CDR2 FQNEAQ come from the germline V gene (reference sequence). The J segment lost 5 bases and the V segment lost 5 bases, leaving 3 bases of the junction unmatched. This CDR3 region has 13 residues. The CDR3, as DNA: TGTGCCAGCAGCCTCGGGACAGATCAGCCCCAGCATTTT. It codes for CASSLGTDQPQHF.

The chain has TRBV14 and TRBJ2-2; D is undetermined. V dropped 4 bases and J dropped 1 base, with 7 bases sitting between them. Germline V gene data show CDR1 as SGHDN and CDR2 as FVKESK. This CDR3 is built from 14 residues. CDR3 loop: CASSLHRNTGELFF. CDR3 sequence (DNA): TGTGCCAGCAGCCTGCACAGGAACACCGGGGAGCTGTTTTTT.

This clone was seen a single time. V gene TRBV9 combines with J gene TRBJ2-1, with D unresolved. This CDR3 region has 12 residues. CDR1 and CDR2 from the germline V gene are SGDLS and YYNGEE. V was shortened by 4 bases and J by 8 bases, with 10 bases between the two germline ends. Here the CDR3 reads CASSPSRYEQFF. CDR3 DNA sequence: TGTGCCAGCAGCCCGAGTAGATATGAGCAGTTCTTC.

This rearrangement joins TRBV2 to TRBJ2-2, with 7 bases identical to TRBD1. Germline V gives CDR1 SNHLY, CDR2 FYNNEI. The CDR3 has 14 amino acids. V lost 6 bases, J lost 4 bases, and 5 bases stayed unmatched. The chain's CDR3 is CASSGDRTTGELFF. The CDR3 DNA sequence: TGTGCCAGCAGCGGGGACAGAACCACCGGGGAGCTGTTTTTT. The whole variable domain, remainder taken from reference TRBV2 and TRBJ2-2, is EPEVTQTPSHQVTQMGQEVILRCVPISNHLYFYWYRQILGQKVEFLVSFYNNEISEKSEIFDDQFSVERPDGSNFTLKIRSTKLEDSAMYFCASSGDRTTGELFFGEGSRLTVL.